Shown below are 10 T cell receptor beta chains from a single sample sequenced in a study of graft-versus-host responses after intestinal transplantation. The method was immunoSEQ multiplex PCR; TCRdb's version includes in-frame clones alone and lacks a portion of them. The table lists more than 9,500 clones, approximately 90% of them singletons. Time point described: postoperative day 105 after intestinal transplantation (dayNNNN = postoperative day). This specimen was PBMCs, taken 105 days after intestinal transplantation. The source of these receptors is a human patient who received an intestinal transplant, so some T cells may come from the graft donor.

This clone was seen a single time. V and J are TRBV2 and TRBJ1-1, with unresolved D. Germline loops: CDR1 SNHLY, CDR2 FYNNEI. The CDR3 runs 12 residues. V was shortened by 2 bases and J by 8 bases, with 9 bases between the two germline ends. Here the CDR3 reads CASSEFGREAFF. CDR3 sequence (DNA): TGTGCCAGCAGTGAATTTGGACGAGAAGCTTTCTTT.

The CDR3 sequence is CATSKGDRVYQETQYF. In DNA, the CDR3 is TGTGCCACCAGCAAAGGAGACAGGGTGTACCAAGAGACCCAGTACTTC. The chain uses TRBV15 and TRBJ2-5; the match to TRBD1 covers 7 bases. V trimming: 4 bases; J trimming: 0 bases; junction bases outside the gene matches: 8. Per the germline V gene, CDR1 is LNHNV and CDR2 is YYDKDF (reference sequence). The CDR3 covers 16 residues.

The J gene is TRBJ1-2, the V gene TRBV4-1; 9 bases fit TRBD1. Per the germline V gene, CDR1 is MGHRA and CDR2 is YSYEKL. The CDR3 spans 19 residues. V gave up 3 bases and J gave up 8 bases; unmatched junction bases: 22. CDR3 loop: CASSHLLRGSWDRVHGYTF. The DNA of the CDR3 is TGCGCCAGCAGCCACTTACTTCGGGGCTCCTGGGACAGGGTGCACGGCTACACCTTC.

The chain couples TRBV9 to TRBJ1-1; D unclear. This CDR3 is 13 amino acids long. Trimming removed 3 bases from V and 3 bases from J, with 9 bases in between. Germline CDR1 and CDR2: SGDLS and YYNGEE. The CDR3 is CASSGFLDTEAFF. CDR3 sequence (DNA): TGTGCCAGCAGCGGTTTTCTGGACACTGAAGCTTTCTTT. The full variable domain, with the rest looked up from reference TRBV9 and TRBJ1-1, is DSGVTQTPKHLITATGQRVTLRCSPRSGDLSVYWYQQSLDQGLQFLIQYYNGEERAKGNILERFSAQQFPDLHSELNLSSLELGDSALYFCASSGFLDTEAFFGQGTRLTVV.

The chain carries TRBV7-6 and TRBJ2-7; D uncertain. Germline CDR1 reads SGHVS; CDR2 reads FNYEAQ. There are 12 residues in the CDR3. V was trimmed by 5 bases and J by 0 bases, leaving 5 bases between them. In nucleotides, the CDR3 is TGTGCCAGCAGCAAATACTCCTACGAGCAGTACTTC. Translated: CASSKYSYEQYF.

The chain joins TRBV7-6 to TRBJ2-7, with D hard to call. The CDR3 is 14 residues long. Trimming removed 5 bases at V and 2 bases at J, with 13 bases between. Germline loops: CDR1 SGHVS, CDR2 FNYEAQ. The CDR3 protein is CASSPVDGTYEQYF. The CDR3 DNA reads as TGTGCCAGCAGCCCGGTGGATGGAACCTACGAGCAGTACTTC.

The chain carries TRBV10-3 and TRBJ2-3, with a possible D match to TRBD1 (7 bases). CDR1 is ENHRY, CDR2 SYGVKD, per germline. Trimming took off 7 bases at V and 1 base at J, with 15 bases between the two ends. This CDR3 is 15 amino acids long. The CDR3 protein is CAITEQGGGTDTQYF. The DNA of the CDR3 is TGTGCCATCACCGAGCAGGGGGGTGGCACAGATACGCAGTATTTT.

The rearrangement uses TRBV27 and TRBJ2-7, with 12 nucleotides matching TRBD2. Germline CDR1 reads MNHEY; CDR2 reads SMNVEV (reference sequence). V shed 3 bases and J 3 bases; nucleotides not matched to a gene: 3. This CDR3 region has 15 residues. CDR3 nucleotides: TGTGCCAGCAGTTTTACGACTAGCGGGAGCTACGAGCAGTACTTC. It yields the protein CASSFTTSGSYEQYF.

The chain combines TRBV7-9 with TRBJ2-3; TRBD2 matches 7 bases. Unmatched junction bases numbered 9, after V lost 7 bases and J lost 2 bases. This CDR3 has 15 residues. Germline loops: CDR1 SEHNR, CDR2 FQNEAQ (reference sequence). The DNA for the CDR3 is TGTGCCAGCACGGGAGGCGGTAGTCTCACAGATACGCAGTATTTT. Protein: CASTGGGSLTDTQYF.

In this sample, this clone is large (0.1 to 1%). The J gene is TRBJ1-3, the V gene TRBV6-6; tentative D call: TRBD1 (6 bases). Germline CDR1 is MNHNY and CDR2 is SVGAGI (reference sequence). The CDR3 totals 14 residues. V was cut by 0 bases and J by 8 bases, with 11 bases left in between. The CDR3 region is CASSYSTEGDTIYF. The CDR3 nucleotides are TGTGCCAGCAGTTACTCGACGGAGGGGGACACCATATATTTT.